The entry below describes one T cell receptor (beta chain). The antigen is undetermined. The entry originates in a study of CD8 T cells in Susac syndrome. Broader study findings: An acknowledgment was made by the study that its TCR sequencing and HLA analysis involved relatively few individuals.

Negative isolation was used for CD8+ and CD4+ T cells and FACS enrichment for TEMRA cells. V was clipped by 7 bases and J by 9 bases, with 10 bases between them. This CDR3 comprises 11 residues. Per germline, CDR1 LGHNT and CDR2 FRNRAP. It was with random hexamers that about 0.45 to 1 ug RNA was reverse transcribed. Multiplex PCR with immunoSEQ amplified the TCR beta CDR3 across 54 Vbeta and 13 Jbeta. TCRdb called the immunoSEQ multiplex PCR reads again in MiXCR, with one record for every CDR3 protein. This sample has 250,000 to 300,000 distinct CDR3 sequences; approximately 84% occur once, and the top ten carry approximately 0.11%.

This chain links TRBV12-5 with TRBJ2-1; D is ambiguous. The sequencing input was CD8+ T cells from PBMCs. This sequence was found in a human donor with multiple sclerosis. As DNA, the CDR3 is TGTGCTAGTGCCAGGACCGGTGAGCAGTTCTTC. It is translated as CASARTGEQFF. The whole variable domain, remainder taken from reference TRBV12-5 and TRBJ2-1, is DARVTQTPRHKVTEMGQEVTMRCQPILGHNTVFWYRQTMMQGLELLAYFRNRAPLDDSGMPKDRFSAEMPDATLATLKIQPSEPRDSAVYFCASARTGEQFFGPGTRLTVL.